This TCR beta chain was captured by sequencing in a study of blood T cell repertoires in COVID-19. Study background: Collection of acute and convalescent COVID-19 samples took place in the United States, Italy and Spain. T cells, B-cell-depleted T cells, or PBMCs provided the cDNA or gDNA that served as material.

From germline, CDR1 is MNHEY and CDR2 SMNVEV (reference sequence). The CDR3 is 11 residues long. V lost 8 bases and J 8 bases, leaving 10 bases between the germline ends. This clone was detected only a few times. How the authors handled the data: The assay estimated nucleated cells by amplifying reference gene primers. Only in-frame clones appear in the TCRdb table, and some are missing; sequencing was by immunoSEQ multiplex PCR. The V and J calls and clone size are taken from that table; D and trimming were inferred from the DNA. Here the sample spans tens of thousands of clones, 78% being singletons.

This chain joins TRBV27 and TRBJ2-1, with D perhaps matching TRBD2 (5 bases). Material: peripheral blood. This TCR was recovered from a human donor in a cohort sampled during active COVID-19. CDR3 coding DNA: TGTGCCAGCGCAGCGGAGGATGAGCAGTTCTTC. Amino acids: CASAAEDEQFF.